This T cell receptor beta chain was captured by sequencing in a study of T cells after yellow fever vaccination. Study background: Some fractions had low cell numbers, and these were prepared with SMART-Seq v4 Ultra Low Input. Study-level results: Some clonotypes were seen in both the CD4 and the CD8 compartments. These made up a small share and likely arose from convergent recombination.

CDR3 length equals 16 residues. The V gene end was trimmed by 8 bases and the J gene end by 2 bases; junction bases not matched to a gene: 6. Germline V gene lookup returns CDR1 SGHVS and CDR2 FQNEAQ. As regards this clonotype: The antigen remains unidentified.

One entry per CDR3 protein, called by TCRdb with MiXCR from the 5' RACE reads. Counted here are about 340,000 distinct CDR3 sequences, over 8% occurring once; the ten biggest clones make up 15% to 20%. Sequences were derived from PBMCs, sampled on the day of the first yellow fever vaccination. This chain uses TRBV7-8 with TRBJ2-5, with 15 bases that match TRBD2. The clonotype was recovered from a man in his late teens or twenties who received the YFV17D yellow fever vaccine. The CDR3 DNA reads TGTGCCAGCCGCCCGGGACTAGCGGGGGGTCAAGAGACCCAGTACTTC. Translating it yields CASRPGLAGGQETQYF. Based on the CDR3 plus reference TRBV7-8 and TRBJ2-5, the full variable domain is GAGVSQSPRYKVAKRGQDVALRCDPISGHVSLFWYQQALGQGPEFLTYFQNEAQLDKSGLPSDRFFAERPEGSVSTLKIQRTQQEDSAVYLCASRPGLAGGQETQYFGPGTRLLVL.